A selection of T cell receptor beta chains follows, all from one sample in a study of CD8+CD57+ T cells in acquired aplastic anemia. TCRdb re-analysed the reads in MiXCR, keeping a single row per CDR3 protein. The data show over 150,000 distinct CDR3 sequences, approximately 52% seen once. Sequences were obtained from sorted CD4+, CD8+, or CD8+CD57+ T cells (not recorded which) from PBMCs. Receptors were obtained from a human donor with aplastic anemia. Each CDR3 is given with its conserved first and last residue. D genes are given only for firm matches. Size is stated for part of the rows, as once, few or many counts, or as a class when the clone is expanded.

>14|TRBJ1-1|NA|NA|TRBV20-1
TGCAGTGCTAGACGGCCCGGTGGGAACACTGAAGCTTTCTTT
CSARRPGGNTEAFF
>13|TRBJ1-2|many|NA|TRBV14
TGTGCCAGCAGCCTTTATCGATCGGGCGGCTACACCTTC
CASSLYRSGGYTF
>13|TRBJ1-1|NA|NA|TRBV20-1
TGCAGTGCTAGGGAGAACATGAACACTGAAGCTTTCTTT
CSARENMNTEAFF
>16|TRBJ2-1|NA|TRBD2|TRBV20-1
TGCAGTGCTAACCAGGGGACTAGCGGGAGGGGATATGAGCAGTTCTTC
CSANQGTSGRGYEQFF
>10|TRBJ1-1|NA|NA|TRBV20-1
TGCAGTGCTAGGGGGACTGAAGCTTTCTTT
CSARGTEAFF
>16|TRBJ2-3|many|TRBD1|TRBV7-8
TGTGCCAGCAGCTCCGGGACAGGGCTGAAAACAGATACGCAGTATTTT
CASSSGTGLKTDTQYF
>13|TRBJ2-3|NA|NA|TRBV6-5
TGTGCCAGCAGTCACCTCCGGGAGGATACGCAGTATTTT
CASSHLREDTQYF
>16|TRBJ1-4|NA|NA|TRBV25-1
TGTGCCAGCAGTGAATACGGAGGGTGGGTAGGTGAAAAACTGTTTTTT
CASSEYGGWVGEKLFF
>13|TRBJ1-1|few|NA|TRBV10-3
TGTGCCTCCGTTAGCCAAGTGAACACTGAAGCTTTCTTT
CASVSQVNTEAFF
>14|TRBJ1-6|once|NA|TRBV29-1
TGCAGCGACCGCCCAGGGACCACGAATTCACCCCTCCACTTT
CSDRPGTTNSPLHF
>16|TRBJ2-7|NA|TRBD1|TRBV24-1
TGTGCCACCAGTGGGGGGACAGCAGATCGCTCCTACGAGCAGTACTTC
CATSGGTADRSYEQYF
>15|TRBJ2-6|many|TRBD1|TRBV9
TGTGCCAGCAGGGGGACAGGGGCTGGGGCCAACGTCCTGACTTTC
CASRGTGAGANVLTF
>16|TRBJ2-1|many|TRBD2|TRBV7-4
TGTGCCAGCAGCGAGTTGGCGGGGGGGATCTACAATGAGCAGTTCTTC
CASSELAGGIYNEQFF
>15|TRBJ1-1|once|TRBD1|TRBV7-9
TGTGCCAGCAGCGCCACGGACAGGCCAAACACTGAAGCTTTCTTT
CASSATDRPNTEAFF
>13|TRBJ1-1|NA|NA|TRBV5-1
TGCGCCAGCAGCTGGGTCAGGGAGACTGAAGCTTTCTTT
CASSWVRETEAFF
>16|TRBJ1-5|many|NA|TRBV9
TGTGCCAGCAGCGCCTATGACAGCGAGGACAATCAGCCCCAGCATTTT
CASSAYDSEDNQPQHF
>15|TRBJ2-7|few|NA|TRBV19
TGTGCCAGTAGTGGAATTCAGGGATTGATCTACGAGCAGTACTTC
CASSGIQGLIYEQYF
>14|TRBJ1-2|many|NA|TRBV9
TGTGCCAGCAGCGTAGGGGGGGCTAACTATGGCTACACCTTC
CASSVGGANYGYTF
>12|TRBJ2-1|NA|NA|TRBV10-3
TGTGCCATCAGTGGAGAACGCGGTGAGCAGTTCTTC
CAISGERGEQFF
>16|TRBJ1-1|NA|TRBD1|TRBV20-1
TGCAGTGCTAGCCCCGTTTGGACAGGGTGGAACACTGAAGCTTTCTTT
CSASPVWTGWNTEAFF
>15|TRBJ2-7|few|TRBD2|TRBV4-2
TGTGCCAGCAGCCTAAGACTAGCGGGGTCCTACGAGCAGTACTTC
CASSLRLAGSYEQYF
>20|TRBJ2-1|NA|TRBD1|TRBV12-3/TRBV12-4
TGTGCCAGCAGTCGGGGGACAGGGTCAGGGGGCAGCAGCTCCTACAATGAGCAGTTCTTC
CASSRGTGSGGSSSYNEQFF
>12|TRBJ1-6|many|NA|TRBV7-9
TGTGCCAGCAAGAACTATAATTCACCCCTCCACTTT
CASKNYNSPLHF
>13|TRBJ2-7|NA|TRBD1|TRBV29-1
TGCAGCTTAGAGGGACAGGGATTCTACGAGCAGTACTTC
CSLEGQGFYEQYF
>16|TRBJ1-1|NA|TRBD1|TRBV4-3
TGCGCCAGCAGCCAAGTTCAGGGGGTATTGGGCACTGAAGCTTTCTTT
CASSQVQGVLGTEAFF
>13|TRBJ2-1|many|TRBD1|TRBV2
TGTGCCAGCAGCTTGGACAGGTACAATGAGCAGTTCTTC
CASSLDRYNEQFF
>15|TRBJ2-7|NA|TRBD2|TRBV7-8
TGTGCCAGCAGCTGGAGACTAGCGGGGGGATACGAGCAGTACTTC
CASSWRLAGGYEQYF
>13|TRBJ2-1|NA|TRBD1|TRBV10-2
TGCGCCAGCAAACCGGGACAGCGCAATGAGCAGTTCTTC
CASKPGQRNEQFF
>14|TRBJ1-5|NA|TRBD1|TRBV5-1
TGCGCCAGCAGCTTTGGGACAGGGGGGCAGCCCCAGCATTTT
CASSFGTGGQPQHF
>15|TRBJ1-2|many|TRBD1|TRBV7-6
TGTGCCAGCAGCTTAGGACAGGGGAGATTGGATGGCTACACCTTC
CASSLGQGRLDGYTF
>12|TRBJ2-6|NA|NA|TRBV19
TGTGCCAGTAGTATAGAGGCCGAGACTGAAGCTTTC
CASSIEAETEAF
>13|TRBJ1-2|NA|NA|TRBV6-1
TGTGCCAGCAGACTTGGGACAAACTATGGCTACACCTTC
CASRLGTNYGYTF
>14|TRBJ2-4|NA|NA|TRBV5-1
TGCGCCAGCAGCTTGGGGCAGACCCCAAACATTCAGTACTTC
CASSLGQTPNIQYF